What follows are 17 T cell receptor beta chains derived from one specimen sequenced in a study of cytomegalovirus exposure and HLA in healthy donors (dated by TCRdb to about 2017). Receptors were amplified or captured by the immunoSEQ multiplex PCR assay. For the multiplex PCR, a mixture combining 60 forward primers for TCR Vbeta segments and 13 reverse primers for TCR Jbeta segments was used. What TCRdb holds here is the immuneACCESS table cut down to in-frame rearrangements. Part of the clones is not present; checked against another copy, under half of the missing clones reflect an unresolved V gene, and the others are unexplained. The sample table holds about 110,000 clones, of which around 72% were seen once. Of the sample, 12% to 15% is held by the ten largest clones. Sequencing was performed on PBMCs. Receptors were obtained from a woman in her forties in good health and CMV-seropositive.

The chain carries TRBV5-4 and TRBJ1-6; D is unresolved. This CDR3 is built from 14 residues. Between the trimmed V and J ends, which lost 0 bases and 7 bases, there was a span of 8 bases. Germline lookup yields CDR1 SGHNT and CDR2 YYREEE (reference sequence). The CDR3 nucleotides are TGTGCCAGCAGCTTGGAATTGTTAAATTCACCCCTCCACTTT. Translating it yields CASSLELLNSPLHF.

This clone appeared a few times. At one boundary the junction diverges from the germline segment, which might be a read error. V usage is TRBV7-7 and J usage is TRBJ1-1; D is unresolved. The CDR3 runs to 13 residues. The germline V gene encodes CDR1 SSHAT and CDR2 FNYEAQ (reference sequence). CDR3 residues: CASSLRRDTEAFF. CDR3 bases: TGTGCTAGCAGCTTACGGAGGGACACTGAAGCTTTCTTT.

This chain links TRBV30 with TRBJ1-3; D unresolved. The germline V and J ends were trimmed by 7 bases and 0 bases, with 10 bases remaining between them. Germline CDR1 reads GTSNPN; CDR2 reads SVGIG (reference sequence). This CDR3 comprises 13 residues. This chain's CDR3 is CAFAVGSGNTIYF. The DNA for the CDR3 is TGTGCCTTTGCGGTAGGCTCTGGAAACACCATATATTTT.

In nucleotides, the CDR3 is TGTGCCAGCACCTCGTTGGGGAGCCCCAATCAGCCCCAGCATTTT. Protein sequence: CASTSLGSPNQPQHF. The chain recombines TRBV6-5 with TRBJ1-5; no firm D call. V lost 7 bases and J lost 3, with 16 bases in between. Germline V gene data show CDR1 as MNHEY and CDR2 as SVGAGI. The CDR3 runs to 15 residues.

In its sample, this clone was seen a few times. The chain carries TRBV5-1 and TRBJ1-5; D might be TRBD1 (5 bases). The CDR3 covers 14 residues. Germline values: CDR1 SGHRS, CDR2 YFSETQ. V lost 8 bases, J lost 1 base, and 13 bases lay in between. As DNA, the CDR3 is TGCGCCAGTCGACAGACTCCAAGCAATCAGCCCCAGCATTTT. It codes for CASRQTPSNQPQHF.

A few counts support this clone. CDR3 in DNA: TGTGCCAGCAGCCCTTGGGCACGGGAGCAGTACTTC. Translated, it gives CASSPWAREQYF. The V and J genes are TRBV5-6 and TRBJ2-7; D not certain. The CDR3 is made up of 12 amino acids. CDR1 and CDR2 from the germline V gene are SGHDT and YYEEEE. Trimming shortened V by 4 bases and J by 7 bases, and 12 bases separated the two germline ends.

The gene calls are TRBV30 and TRBJ1-5; D might be TRBD1 (5 bases). This CDR3 contains 16 residues. V was cut by 2 bases and J by 0 bases, with 14 bases left in between. Germline-derived CDR1 and CDR2 are GTSNPN and SVGIG (reference sequence). Here the CDR3 DNA reads TGTGCCTGGAGTTATGGGGCGGCATATAGCAATCAGCCCCAGCATTTT. Protein product: CAWSYGAAYSNQPQHF. Looking up the rest from reference TRBV30 and TRBJ1-5 gives the full variable domain: SQTIHQWPATLVQPVGSPLSLECTVEGTSNPNLYWYRQAAGRGLQLLFYSVGIGQISSEVPQNLSASRPQDRQFILSSKKLLLSDSGFYLCAWSYGAAYSNQPQHFGDGTRLSIL.

The V gene is TRBV30, the J gene TRBJ2-2; D is perhaps TRBD2 (5 bases). The CDR3 runs to 13 residues. V gave up 8 bases and J gave up 1 base, with 11 bases separating them. The germline V gene has CDR1 GTSNPN and CDR2 SVGIG (reference sequence). Written as DNA, the CDR3 is TGTGCCCTAGGAGGAGGGAACACCGGGGAGCTGTTTTTT. Its translation is CALGGGNTGELFF. Together with reference TRBV30 and TRBJ2-2, the CDR3 gives the full variable domain: SQTIHQWPATLVQPVGSPLSLECTVEGTSNPNLYWYRQAAGRGLQLLFYSVGIGQISSEVPQNLSASRPQDRQFILSSKKLLLSDSGFYLCALGGGNTGELFFGEGSRLTVL.

In this sample, this clone turned up a few times. The chain combines TRBV9 with TRBJ2-3; 7 nucleotides align to TRBD2. This CDR3 region has 15 residues. V shed 4 bases, J shed 2 bases, and the junction held 7 bases outside the gene matches. Germline CDR1 and CDR2: SGDLS and YYNGEE. DNA of the CDR3: TGTGCCAGCAGCCCCATGGGAGGGGACACAGATACGCAGTATTTT. This sequence encodes CASSPMGGDTDTQYF.

The chain is built from TRBV30 and TRBJ1-2; tentative D call: TRBD1 (6 bases). Trimming shortened V by 3 bases and J by 2 bases, and 13 bases separated the two germline ends. Germline lookup yields CDR1 GTSNPN and CDR2 SVGIG (reference sequence). The CDR3 consists of 14 residues. The CDR3 nucleotides read TGTGCCTGGAGGGAACCCGGGACAAACTATGGCTACACCTTC. It is translated as CAWREPGTNYGYTF.

The V call is TRBV5-4, the J call TRBJ2-2; tentative D call: TRBD2 (6 bases). This CDR3 has 14 amino acids. V was trimmed by 4 bases and J by 5 bases, leaving 12 bases between them. CDR1 is SGHNT and CDR2 is YYREEE in the germline V gene (reference sequence). CDR3 amino acids: CASSASGRTGELFF. The CDR3 nucleotides read TGTGCCAGCAGCGCTAGTGGGAGGACCGGGGAGCTGTTTTTT.

The rearrangement joins TRBV28 to TRBJ1-2, with D possibly matching TRBD1 (6 bases). The CDR3 runs 14 residues. Per the germline V gene, CDR1 is MDHEN and CDR2 is SYDVKM. Trimming shortened V by 3 bases and J by 1 base, and 9 bases separated the two germline ends. The CDR3 sequence is CASSFSQGNYGYTF. CDR3 nucleotides: TGTGCCAGCAGTTTCTCACAGGGTAACTATGGCTACACCTTC.

The V call is TRBV29-1, the J call TRBJ2-5, with 8 bases fitting TRBD1. The ends lost 5 bases at V and 2 bases at J; junction bases unmatched: 7. The germline gives CDR1 SQVTM, CDR2 ANQGSEA. The CDR3 runs to 14 residues. CDR3 in DNA: TGCAGCGTTCGACCGGGACAGGATCAAGAGACCCAGTACTTC. Protein: CSVRPGQDQETQYF. Full variable domain (rest looked up from reference TRBV29-1 and TRBJ2-5): SAVISQKPSRDICQRGTSLTIQCQVDSQVTMMFWYRQQPGQSLTLIATANQGSEATYESGFVIDKFPISRPNLTFSTLTVSNMSPEDSSIYLCSVRPGQDQETQYFGPGTRLLVL.

The chain employs TRBV10-3 and TRBJ1-5, with 8 bases identical to TRBD1. J was trimmed by 7 bases and V by 3 bases; bases with no gene match: 2. The germline gives CDR1 ENHRY, CDR2 SYGVKD. The CDR3 runs 13 residues. The CDR3 spells CAISDPGGQPQHF. CDR3 DNA: TGTGCCATCAGTGACCCAGGGGGCCAGCCCCAGCATTTT.

The rearrangement links TRBV13 to TRBJ2-2; no reliable D call. V was shortened by 5 bases and J by 7 bases, with 11 bases between the two germline ends. The CDR3 covers 13 residues. CDR1 is PRHDT and CDR2 is FYEKMQ in the germline V gene (reference sequence). The CDR3, as DNA: TGTGCCAGCAGCCCGACGACTGGCGGGGAGCTGTTTTTT. It codes for CASSPTTGGELFF.

V is TRBV27 and J is TRBJ2-7, with 8 bases that match TRBD1. Germline V gene sequence: CDR1 MNHEY, CDR2 SMNVEV (reference sequence). The CDR3 spans 16 residues. The trim removed 2 bases at V and 2 bases at J, leaving 8 bases unmatched. CDR3 coding DNA: TGTGCCAGCAGTTTACAACCGGGACAGGTAGCCTACGAGCAGTACTTC. As protein: CASSLQPGQVAYEQYF.

This clone appeared once. The CDR3 nucleotides read TGTGCCAGCAGCGTAGATGGAGGGGTGGGGACCCAGTACTTC. Encoded protein: CASSVDGGVGTQYF. The chain is built from TRBV9 and TRBJ2-5, with D possibly TRBD2 on 6 matching bases. The V gene's germline CDR1 is SGDLS and CDR2 YYNGEE. The CDR3 is 14 amino acids. The V end lost 0 bases, the J end lost 7 bases, and 13 bases lay between the germline ends.